The next 15 T cell receptor beta chains were all read from a single sample in a study of cytomegalovirus exposure and HLA in healthy donors. Amplification used 60 Vbeta primers and 13 Jbeta primers. Measured with immunoSEQ multiplex PCR; TCRdb has only the in-frame clones, and not every one. Here the sample spans 190,000 or so clones, 80% being singletons. Source material: PBMCs. All receptors derive from a boy aged 10-17 years in good health and CMV-seronegative.

This clone was observed a few times. The chain couples TRBV5-4 to TRBJ2-7, with TRBD1 identical over 11 bases. V shed 2 bases and J 2 bases; nucleotides not matched to a gene: 9. Germline V gives CDR1 SGHNT, CDR2 YYREEE (reference sequence). The CDR3 has 17 amino acids. CDR3 loop: CASSFGQGASGTYEQYF. The CDR3 coding sequence is TGTGCCAGCAGCTTCGGACAGGGGGCTAGCGGAACCTACGAGCAGTACTTC. The full variable domain, in which reference TRBV5-4 and TRBJ2-7 provide the parts outside the CDR3, is ETGVTQSPTHLIKTRGQQVTLRCSSQSGHNTVSWYQQALGQGPQFIFQYYREEENGRGNFPPRFSGLQFPNYSSELNVNALELDDSALYLCASSFGQGASGTYEQYFGPGTRLTVT.

The CDR3, as DNA: TGTGCCAGCAGCTTAGGAGTAACCCCCCCTAACGAGCAGTACTTC. It codes for CASSLGVTPPNEQYF. The V and J genes are TRBV7-2 and TRBJ2-7; D is ambiguous. The germline CDR1 and CDR2 sequences are SGHTA and FQGNSA. Trimming left V 1 base short and J 5 bases short, with 15 bases between. The CDR3 loop spans 15 amino acids.

This sequence joins TRBV19 and TRBJ2-2, with no clear D. CDR3 length: 14 amino acids. CDR1 LNHDA and CDR2 SQIVND come from the germline V gene (reference sequence). The ends were cut back, 0 bases at V and 6 bases at J, with 8 bases in the middle. CDR3 nucleotides: TGTGCCAGTAGTATAGACTTCTCTGCCGGGGAGCTGTTTTTT. Translated, it gives CASSIDFSAGELFF. Drawing the rest from reference TRBV19 and TRBJ2-2, the complete variable domain is DGGITQSPKYLFRKEGQNVTLSCEQNLNHDAMYWYRQDPGQGLRLIYYSQIVNDFQKGDIAEGYSVSREKKESFPLTVTSAQKNPTAFYLCASSIDFSAGELFFGEGSRLTVL.

Comments on this clone: Compared with germline, one end of the junction differs, possibly owing to a read error. At the DNA level, this CDR3 is encoded by other sequences in the same sample as well. V and J are TRBV6-5 and TRBJ1-1; the D gene is possibly TRBD1 (6 bases). This CDR3 has 14 residues. Germline-derived CDR1 and CDR2 are MNHEY and SVGAGI. In nucleotides, the CDR3 is TGTGCCAGCAGTTACTCCGGCAGGGGTCCTGAAGCTTTTTTT. It specifies CASSYSGRGPEAFF.

J is TRBJ2-2 and V is TRBV9; 7 bases fit TRBD1. Trimming removed 4 bases from V and 7 bases from J; junction bases left unmatched: 7. From germline, CDR1 is SGDLS and CDR2 YYNGEE. This CDR3 region has 14 residues. Here the CDR3 reads CASSPRGLGGELFF. The CDR3 DNA is TGTGCCAGCAGCCCGAGGGGGCTTGGCGGGGAGCTGTTTTTT.

The V and J genes are TRBV6-4 and TRBJ2-1, with 9 bases aligning to TRBD2. CDR1 is MRHNA, CDR2 SNTAGT, per germline. CDR3 length: 16 residues. V was clipped by 4 bases and J by 2 bases; unmatched bases: 6. In DNA form, the CDR3 reads TGTGCCAGCAGTGGCCTAGCGGGGTCCACCTACAATGAGCAGTTCTTC. As protein: CASSGLAGSTYNEQFF.

In its sample, this clone was seen once. The chain links TRBV2 to TRBJ2-7, with 7 nucleotides matching TRBD2. The CDR3 runs 13 residues. Germline CDR1 is SNHLY and CDR2 is FYNNEI. With V trimmed by 6 bases and J by 2 bases, 4 bases remained unmatched. The CDR3 protein is CASRIAGTYEQYF. CDR3 bases: TGTGCCAGCAGGATAGCGGGTACCTACGAGCAGTACTTC.

This clone has only a few counts. The CDR3 DNA sequence: TGTGCCAGCAGCTTATGGGCTAGCGGGAACGCGAACACCGGGGAGCTGTTTTTT. Its protein product is CASSLWASGNANTGELFF. V and J are TRBV7-6 and TRBJ2-2; 9 nucleotides line up with TRBD2. CDR3 length: 18 residues. CDR1 and CDR2 (germline): SGHVS, FNYEAQ. V gave up 2 bases and J gave up 0 bases; unmatched junction bases: 7.

This clone was found a few times. V and J are TRBV11-3 and TRBJ2-3; 9 nucleotides align to TRBD1. V shed 4 bases, J shed 2 bases, and the junction held 4 bases outside the gene matches. This CDR3 is 15 amino acids long. The germline V gene encodes CDR1 SGHNT and CDR2 YENEEA. The CDR3 loop is CASSSGQGDTDTQYF. The CDR3 bases are TGTGCCAGCAGCTCGGGACAGGGAGACACAGATACGCAGTATTTT.

The chain uses TRBV6-6 and TRBJ1-3, with D maybe TRBD1 (5 bases). Germline V gene data show CDR1 as MNHNY and CDR2 as SVGAGI (reference sequence). The V end was cut by 0 bases, the J end by 0 bases, with 9 bases between. This CDR3 has 16 residues. The CDR3 loop reads CASSYSKGVSGNTIYF. The CDR3 DNA reads TGTGCCAGCAGTTACTCGAAAGGGGTCTCTGGAAACACCATATATTTT.

This chain links TRBV9 with TRBJ2-2; a weak D match, TRBD2 (5 bases). The germline gives CDR1 SGDLS, CDR2 YYNGEE. CDR3 length: 15 amino acids. The germline V and J ends were trimmed by 4 bases and 4 bases, with 14 bases remaining between them. The CDR3 spells CASSPRLFFTGELFF. The CDR3 DNA is TGTGCCAGCAGCCCCCGACTATTCTTCACCGGGGAGCTGTTTTTT.

This sequence joins TRBV12-5 and TRBJ2-3; TRBD1 aligns across 8 bases. There are 13 residues in the CDR3. V shed 11 bases, J shed 4 bases, and the junction held 8 bases outside the gene matches. Germline CDR1 LGHNT, CDR2 FRNRAP. For the CDR3, the DNA is TGTGCTCTTGACAGGGGATGGGCAGATACGCAGTATTTT. Translating gives CALDRGWADTQYF. Together with reference TRBV12-5 and TRBJ2-3, the CDR3 gives the full variable domain: DARVTQTPRHKVTEMGQEVTMRCQPILGHNTVFWYRQTMMQGLELLAYFRNRAPLDDSGMPKDRFSAEMPDATLATLKIQPSEPRDSAVYFCALDRGWADTQYFGPGTRLTVL.

The rearrangement links TRBV9 to TRBJ2-7; TRBD1 is a possible D gene (6 bases). This CDR3 has 13 amino acids. V was pared by 3 bases and J by 6 bases, with 13 bases between. CDR1 SGDLS and CDR2 YYNGEE come from the germline V gene. The CDR3 loop is CASSAQGTGEQYF. The CDR3 region has the DNA TGTGCCAGCAGCGCACAGGGTACAGGCGAGCAGTACTTC.

The rearrangement joins TRBV11-2 to TRBJ2-7; TRBD2 aligns across 11 bases. CDR1 and CDR2 from the germline V gene are SGHAT and FQNNGV. Trimming took 1 base from V and 5 from J; bases not matched to a gene: 4. This CDR3 spans 15 amino acids. CDR3: CASSLATSGSHEQYF. CDR3 DNA sequence: TGTGCCAGCAGCTTAGCTACTAGCGGGAGCCACGAGCAGTACTTC.

This clone appeared a few times. The chain carries TRBV5-5 and TRBJ1-2; the D is unclear. The CDR3 sequence is 15 residues long. Trimming took off 0 bases at V and 1 base at J, with 10 bases between the two ends. Germline loops: CDR1 SGHKS, CDR2 YYEKEE (reference sequence). The CDR3 reads CASSLGWWHNYGYTF. The CDR3 bases are TGTGCCAGCAGCTTGGGTTGGTGGCATAACTATGGCTACACCTTC. The variable domain in full, completed from reference TRBV5-5 and TRBJ1-2, reads DAGVTQSPTHLIKTRGQQVTLRCSPISGHKSVSWYQQVLGQGPQFIFQYYEKEERGRGNFPDRFSARQFPNYSSELNVNALLLGDSALYLCASSLGWWHNYGYTFGSGTRLTVV.